The 7 T cell receptor beta chains presented below share a single source sample, sequenced in a study of tumor-infiltrating lymphocytes in primary liver carcinoma. With roughly 500 ng total RNA as template and a constant-region primer, TCR beta cDNA was made. ARM-PCR was slightly modified, and three nested multiplex PCR rounds with it gave rise to the TCR beta libraries. Researchers ran the first two PCR rounds for roughly 11 cycles each with TRBV1-TRBV30 forward primers and a C-beta reverse primer. One entry per CDR3 protein, called by TCRdb with MiXCR from the multiplex PCR reads. This table holds tens of thousands of distinct CDR3 sequences, around 72% found once. Co-extraction yielded RNA and DNA from about 20-30 mg of unsorted bulk tissue. Material for sequencing was liver tumor tissue from sampling region 2. Specified subset: tumor region T2, inferior pole. The source is a man in his forties with primary liver carcinoma and hepatitis B virus infection.

This sequence joins TRBV7-9 and TRBJ2-5; perhaps TRBD2 as D (5 bases). This CDR3 has 15 amino acids. Germline V gives CDR1 SEHNR, CDR2 FQNEAQ (reference sequence). The ends were cut back, 5 bases at V and 2 bases at J, with 15 bases in the middle. The CDR3 coding sequence is TGTGCCAGCAGCACAAGAGGGAGAGAACAAGAGACCCAGTACTTC. This translates into CASSTRGREQETQYF.

The genes are TRBV19 and TRBJ2-6; D gene uncertain. Germline CDR1 LNHDA, CDR2 SQIVND (reference sequence). There are 14 residues in the CDR3. Trimming shortened V by 6 bases and J by 1 base, and 7 bases separated the two germline ends. CDR3 nucleotide sequence: TGTGCCAGTAGGTTGGGTTCTGGGGCCAACGTCCTGACTTTC. Translation: CASRLGSGANVLTF.

Ten or more counts support this clonotype. The chain combines TRBV6-2 or TRBV6-3 with TRBJ2-7; 10 bases fit TRBD2. CDR3 length: 14 amino acids. Germline loops: CDR1 MNHEY, CDR2 SVGEGT. V lost 6 bases and J lost 4; bases outside the gene matches: 6. CDR3 in amino acids: CASRSSGRMYEQYF. Here the CDR3 DNA reads TGTGCCAGCAGGAGTAGCGGGAGGATGTACGAGCAGTACTTC.

In regard to this clonotype: One end of the junction does not line up with germline, which may come from a read error. This chain links TRBV11-3 with TRBJ2-1, with no clear D. CDR3 length equals 14 residues. Germline CDR1 reads SGHNT; CDR2 reads YENEEA. The chain's CDR3 is CGSSLRASNNEQFF. In nucleotides, the CDR3 is TGTGGCAGCAGCTTACGCGCCTCGAACAATGAGCAGTTCTTC.

This rearrangement joins TRBV29-1 to TRBJ2-5; a weak D match, TRBD1 (6 bases). Per the germline V gene, CDR1 is SQVTM and CDR2 is ANQGSEA. The CDR3 runs 12 residues. In DNA form, the CDR3 reads TGCTGCTGTATGGACAGTGGAGGGACCCAGTACTTC. It specifies CCCMDSGGTQYF.

This clonotype was found many times. This chain uses TRBV30 with TRBJ2-6, with TRBD1 as a possible D gene (5 bases). The CDR3 extends over 16 amino acids. Germline V gene data show CDR1 as GTSNPN and CDR2 as SVGIG (reference sequence). Trimming took 0 bases from V and 1 from J, leaving 10 bases between them. CDR3 sequence reads: CAWSVGAGSGANVLTF. The DNA for the CDR3 is TGTGCCTGGAGTGTAGGGGCAGGGTCTGGGGCCAACGTCCTGACTTTC.

This clonotype was detected once. Mismatch with germline at one junction end may stem from a read error. The chain has TRBV7-8 and TRBJ2-5; D might be TRBD1 (6 bases). This CDR3 is built from 16 residues. Germline loops: CDR1 SGHVS, CDR2 FQNEAQ. The DNA for the CDR3 is TGTGCCAACAGCTTAAGAGGTTGGGACACTCAGGAGACCCAGTACTTC. Translating gives CANSLRGWDTQETQYF.